These 12 T cell receptor beta chains share one sample of origin, sequenced in a study of shared clonotypes between healthy human individuals. Profiled with immunoSEQ multiplex PCR; TCRdb holds only in-frame clones, not every one. The sample carries around 1 million clones, 60% to 85% recorded once. The sample consisted of memory CD4+ T cells sorted from blood. Subset defined: CD45RA-negative fraction. The receptors were gathered from a man between 18 and 29 years old in good health.

This chain joins TRBV5-1 and TRBJ2-1, with D perhaps TRBD1 or TRBD2 (5 bases each). This CDR3 contains 13 residues. Germline V gene data show CDR1 as SGHRS and CDR2 as YFSETQ. The V and J ends lost 0 bases and 8 bases respectively, with 9 bases between them. The CDR3 spells CASSLVRDDEQFF. The DNA of the CDR3 is TGCGCCAGCAGCTTGGTCAGGGACGATGAGCAGTTCTTC.

V usage is TRBV9 and J usage is TRBJ2-3, with D maybe TRBD2 (6 bases). The CDR3 sequence is 12 residues long. V dropped 4 bases and J dropped 5 bases, with 8 bases sitting between them. The V gene's germline CDR1 is SGDLS and CDR2 YYNGEE. The CDR3 bases are TGTGCCAGCAGCTGGGGGGAAGATACGCAGTATTTT. Translated: CASSWGEDTQYF.

The chain couples TRBV19 to TRBJ1-6, with D possibly being TRBD1 (6 bases). The CDR3 runs 14 residues. Germline lookup yields CDR1 LNHDA and CDR2 SQIVND (reference sequence). Between the trimmed V and J ends, which lost 6 bases and 3 bases, there was a span of 9 bases. The CDR3 DNA reads TGTGCCAGTAGGGGGGGCGTCTATAATTCACCCCTCCACTTT. This translates into CASRGGVYNSPLHF.

V gene TRBV5-4 combines with J gene TRBJ2-1; 9 bases are a match to TRBD2. The CDR3 spans 15 residues. Losses at the gene ends were 3 bases for V and 3 bases for J; bases not matched to a gene: 4. Germline V gene lookup returns CDR1 SGHNT and CDR2 YYREEE (reference sequence). The CDR3 is CASSWGLADYNEQFF. The CDR3, as DNA: TGTGCCAGCAGCTGGGGACTAGCCGACTACAATGAGCAGTTCTTC.

The gene calls are TRBV7-2 and TRBJ2-3, with 10 bases fitting TRBD2. This CDR3 region has 16 residues. V dropped 4 bases and J dropped 11; count of bases not matched to a gene: 15. Germline V CDR1 and CDR2: SGHTA, FQGNSA. CDR3 sequence (DNA): TGTGCCAGCAGCTGGGTAGCGGGGGGCCTGGGGAGTGGGCAGTATTTT. Protein sequence: CASSWVAGGLGSGQYF.

The V and J genes are TRBV23-1 and TRBJ2-7, with 8 bases aligning to TRBD2. TRBV23-1 is identified as an open reading frame with a role that is uncertain. This CDR3 has 16 amino acids. V shed 2 bases, J shed 4 bases, and the junction held 10 bases outside the gene matches. The chain's CDR3 is CASSQDRAGGGYEQYF. The CDR3 DNA follows: TGCGCCAGCAGTCAAGACCGCGCGGGAGGAGGGTACGAGCAGTACTTC.

The chain joins TRBV4-2 to TRBJ2-5; D remains ambiguous. This CDR3 has 12 amino acids. Trimming took 1 base from V and 7 from J, leaving 7 bases between them. Germline V gene lookup returns CDR1 LGHNA and CDR2 YNFKEQ. CDR3 nucleotides: TGTGCCAGCAGCCAAGGGGAAACGACCCAGTACTTC. As protein: CASSQGETTQYF.

This clone was counted a few times. CDR3 sequence reads: CASSLDDRVAGNTIYF. DNA of the CDR3: TGTGCCAGCAGCTTAGACGACAGGGTGGCTGGAAACACCATATATTTT. The rearrangement links TRBV9 to TRBJ1-3; TRBD1 matches at 7 bases. The junction had 9 bases not matched to a gene; V was cut back by 4 bases and J by 2 bases. This CDR3 is built from 16 residues. The V gene's germline CDR1 is SGDLS and CDR2 YYNGEE.

A note on this clone: Within the sample, other DNA sequences also encode this same CDR3. V is TRBV5-6 and J is TRBJ1-5; unclear D gene. The CDR3 is 14 amino acids. V was shortened by 0 bases and J by 4 bases, with 8 bases between the two germline ends. Germline V gene lookup returns CDR1 SGHDT and CDR2 YYEEEE. In DNA form, the CDR3 reads TGTGCCAGCAGCTTGGGGCGGACGAATCAGCCCCAGCATTTT. This translates into CASSLGRTNQPQHF.

V gene TRBV5-1 combines with J gene TRBJ1-1, with a weak D call TRBD1 (6 bases). V lost 3 bases to trimming and J lost 10 bases, with 13 bases between them. CDR1 SGHRS and CDR2 YFSETQ come from the germline V gene. The CDR3 runs 12 residues. Here the CDR3 reads CASSSGGERAFF. CDR3 nucleotide sequence: TGCGCCAGCAGCTCCGGGGGCGAGCGAGCTTTCTTT. Full variable domain (outside the CDR3, taken from reference TRBV5-1 and TRBJ1-1): KAGVTQTPRYLIKTRGQQVTLSCSPISGHRSVSWYQQTPGQGLQFLFEYFSETQRNKGNFPGRFSGRQFSNSRSEMNVSTLELGDSALYLCASSSGGERAFFGQGTRLTVV.

This chain joins TRBV5-1 and TRBJ2-2; 8 bases agree with TRBD1. The V segment lost 1 base and the J segment 4 bases; nucleotides outside the gene matches: 6. Germline assignment: CDR1 SGHRS and CDR2 YFSETQ. This CDR3 contains 16 residues. This CDR3 reads CASSLTGGAGTGELFF. CDR3 nucleotide sequence: TGCGCCAGCAGCTTGACAGGGGGAGCAGGCACCGGGGAGCTGTTTTTT.

This clone was seen a single time. The V gene is TRBV6-1, the J gene TRBJ1-2; D is possibly TRBD1 (5 bases). The germline V gene encodes CDR1 MNHNS and CDR2 SASEGT. The CDR3 loop spans 16 amino acids. V dropped 2 bases and J dropped 7 bases, with 20 bases sitting between them. For the CDR3, the DNA is TGTGCCAGCAGTGAACCCTGGCAGGGACGGACGGGTGGCTACACCTTC. This codes for CASSEPWQGRTGGYTF.